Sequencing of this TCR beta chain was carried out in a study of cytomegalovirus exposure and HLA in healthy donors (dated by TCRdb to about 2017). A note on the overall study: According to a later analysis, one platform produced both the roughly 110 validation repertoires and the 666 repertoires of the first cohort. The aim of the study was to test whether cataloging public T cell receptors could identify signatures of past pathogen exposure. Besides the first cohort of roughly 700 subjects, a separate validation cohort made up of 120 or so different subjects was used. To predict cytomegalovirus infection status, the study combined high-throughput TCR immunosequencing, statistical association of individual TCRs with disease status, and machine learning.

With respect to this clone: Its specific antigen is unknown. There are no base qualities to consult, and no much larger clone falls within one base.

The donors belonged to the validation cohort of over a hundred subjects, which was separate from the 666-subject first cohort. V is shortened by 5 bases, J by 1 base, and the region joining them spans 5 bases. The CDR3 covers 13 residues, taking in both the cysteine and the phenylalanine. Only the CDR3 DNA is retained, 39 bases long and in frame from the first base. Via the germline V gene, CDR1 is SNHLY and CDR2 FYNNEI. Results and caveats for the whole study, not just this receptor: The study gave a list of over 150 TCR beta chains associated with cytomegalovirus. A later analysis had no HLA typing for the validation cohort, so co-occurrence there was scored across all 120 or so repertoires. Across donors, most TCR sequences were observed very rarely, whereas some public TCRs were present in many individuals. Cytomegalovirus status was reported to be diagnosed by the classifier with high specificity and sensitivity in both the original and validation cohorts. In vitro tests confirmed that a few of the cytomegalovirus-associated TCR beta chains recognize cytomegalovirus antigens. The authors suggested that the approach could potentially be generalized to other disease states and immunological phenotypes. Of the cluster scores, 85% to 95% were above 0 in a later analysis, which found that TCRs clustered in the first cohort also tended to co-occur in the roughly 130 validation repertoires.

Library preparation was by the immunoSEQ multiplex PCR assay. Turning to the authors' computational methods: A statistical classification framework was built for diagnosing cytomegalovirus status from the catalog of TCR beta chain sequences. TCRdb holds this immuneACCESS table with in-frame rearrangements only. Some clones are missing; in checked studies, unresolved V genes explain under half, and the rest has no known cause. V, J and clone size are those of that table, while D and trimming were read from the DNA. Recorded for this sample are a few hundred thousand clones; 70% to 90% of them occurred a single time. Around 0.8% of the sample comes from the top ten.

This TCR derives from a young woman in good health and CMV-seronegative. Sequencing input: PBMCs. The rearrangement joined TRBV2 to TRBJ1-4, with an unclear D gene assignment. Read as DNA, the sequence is TGTGCCAGCAGTCAGGAAACTAATGAAAAACTGTTTTTT. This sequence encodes CASSQETNEKLFF.